This T cell receptor beta chain was retrieved from a study of shared clonotypes between healthy human individuals (TCRdb year 2020). At the level of the whole study: The cohort included a few men and a couple of women between 18 and 49 years of age. For each donor, three plates each were used for CD4 naive and CD4 memory, two plates were used for CD8 naive, and one plate was used for CD8 memory. The study deeply sequenced blood TCR repertoires of about 5 healthy adults to estimate repertoire size and the extent of clonotype sharing between individuals. To increase sequencing depth and limit assay-specific biases, TCR repertoire library preparation and sequencing were carried out by different laboratories using diverse techniques. Leukapheresis yielded between about 0.85 and 10 billion PBMCs per donor. General conclusions and limits of the study: The small number of donors limited the genetic and exposure-history diversity represented. Across a few donors, around 5.4% of naive CD4, around 3.5% of naive CD8, about 2.3% of memory CD4, and about 0.44% of memory CD8 clonotypes were shared. Only blood was sampled, and tissue TCR repertoires likely differ from those in blood. Pairwise subsampling led to the expectation that sequencing depth would affect the degree of clonotype sharing among donors. Compared with non-shared clonotypes, clonotypes shared by all four sorted-subset donors had higher generation probabilities. Naive subsets generally had larger estimated clonotype richness than memory subsets did. Even with the large sequencing depth, rarefaction of the sorted-subset datasets indicated that sequencing was incomplete.

Donors were healthy HIV-negative adults with no recently reported acute infections or vaccinations. Every donor was a Caucasian adult residing in Nashville, Tennessee, USA. CD4+ T cells were enriched by magnetic negative selection; naive cells were then positively selected on CD45RA, and the negative fraction formed the memory subset. Blood was obtained by leukapheresis, after which PBMCs were separated by Ficoll-Histopaque density gradient centrifugation and cryopreserved in liquid nitrogen vapor phase. Analytical flow cytometry was used to check the purity and quantity of each magnetically sorted T cell population. Each sorted fraction had its genomic DNA isolated and then quantified by UV absorbance on a Nanodrop 2000c. Using the deep immunoSEQ assay, multiplex PCR amplified TCR CDR3 regions from genomic DNA. Extracted genomic DNA from each cell subset was spread evenly across all wells of several immunoSEQ 96-well plates, with each plate serving as a replicate. For sorted subsets, each replicate PCR was loaded with 200 ng genomic DNA, equivalent to 30,000 to 35,000 T cell genomes. Purified libraries were quantified with a Qubit 3.0 fluorometer, sized on a Bioanalyzer 2100, and re-quantified with the KAPA Library Quantification kit. Every immunoSEQ 96-well plate was sequenced on a separate single-read 150-cycle Illumina NextSeq 550 flow cell. Processing in the source paper ran as follows. Because the immunoSEQ output included only junctional sequences and no quality scores, the filtering could not be the same as the filtering used for full-length reads. Sequences were annotated with PyIR, a Python wrapper for IgBLAST v1.9, and V/J genes and CDR3 were assigned using IMGT germline references. Reads were filtered out if the reads had weak V/J assignments (E-value above 1e-6), no CDR3, stop codons, out-of-frame junctions, or ambiguous translated residues. V3J clonotypes were defined as sequences sharing an identical inferred V gene, J gene, and CDR3 amino acid sequence. Percentage overlap between repertoires was calculated by dividing the number of shared unique clonotypes by the size of the smaller repertoire. Three approaches were used to assess repertoire richness: RTK rarefaction, the Chao1 estimator, and Recon v2.1 estimates of unobserved clonotypes. OLGA was used to compute generation probabilities for all TCRbeta clonotypes that the gDNA method yielded from a handful of donors. As stored in TCRdb, this immuneACCESS dataset retains in-frame rearrangements with V and J assigned. A fraction of the clones does not appear; measured against another copy, unresolved V genes explain less than half of the discrepancy, and the remainder lacks a known reason. D and trimming come from the DNA, and the V and J calls and clone size come from that table. Here the sample has 1.4 million to 1.5 million clones; 95% to 97% occur a single time. About 1.2% of the sample is held by the ten biggest clonotypes.

Worth noting for this clone: Which antigen it targets is not known. Base qualities are not at hand, and no much larger clone is one base apart. This CDR3 is also generated by other DNA sequences in the sample.

The source material was naive CD4+ T cells sorted from blood. Explained via the paper, the cell subset or site label denotes: CD45RA+ positively selected. The source is a man aged 30-40 years in good health.

For the CDR3, the sequence is CASSLGLAVTDTQYF. The bases are TGCGCCAGCAGCTTGGGACTAGCGGTTACAGATACGCAGTATTTT. The V gene is TRBV5-1 and the J gene is TRBJ2-3, with 9 central nucleotides matching TRBD2. The CDR3 runs 15 amino acids, cysteine and phenylalanine included. Just CDR3 DNA is preserved here, 45 bases in frame from base 1. Compared with germline, V lacks 0 bases and J lacks 3 bases; bases without a gene match: 2. From the germline V gene, CDR1 is SGHRS and CDR2 is YFSETQ.